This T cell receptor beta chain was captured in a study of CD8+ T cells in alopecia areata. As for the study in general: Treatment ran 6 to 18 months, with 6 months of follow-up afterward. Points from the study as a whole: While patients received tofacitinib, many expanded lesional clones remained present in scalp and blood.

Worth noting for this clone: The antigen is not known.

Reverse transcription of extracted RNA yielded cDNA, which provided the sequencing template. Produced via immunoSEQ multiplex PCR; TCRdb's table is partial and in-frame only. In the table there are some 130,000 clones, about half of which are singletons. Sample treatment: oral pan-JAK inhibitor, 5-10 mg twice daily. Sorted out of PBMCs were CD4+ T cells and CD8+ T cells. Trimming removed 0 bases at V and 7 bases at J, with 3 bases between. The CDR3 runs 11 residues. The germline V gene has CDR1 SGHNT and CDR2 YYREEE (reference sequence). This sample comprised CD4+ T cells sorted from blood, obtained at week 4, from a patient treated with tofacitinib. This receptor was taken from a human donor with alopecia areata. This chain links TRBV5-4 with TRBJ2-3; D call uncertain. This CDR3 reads CASSLDHTQYF. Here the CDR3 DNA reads TGTGCCAGCAGCTTGGACCATACGCAGTATTTT.